These 22 T cell receptor beta chains came from one sample sequenced in a study of beta chain features in type 1 diabetes. Study-wide results and caveats: Type 1 diabetes patients had moderately but significantly shorter TCRB CDR3s in all four CD4+ subsets.

Their antigens remain unidentified. As every portion of the isolated RNA was reverse transcribed, the sequencing read expressed TCRB transcripts. This table comes from immunoSEQ multiplex PCR, and its TCRdb copy is limited to in-frame clones, with some not included. The profile shows 330,000 or so clones, about 12% of them singletons. Specimen: naive CD4+ T cells from blood. Every receptor here comes from a woman aged 18-29 years with type 1 diabetes.

This clone was seen only a few times. The J gene is TRBJ1-1, the V gene TRBV7-8; tentative D call: TRBD1 (6 bases). V shed 4 bases and J shed 7 bases, with 22 bases lying between them. Germline V gene data show CDR1 as SGHVS and CDR2 as FQNEAQ. The CDR3 spans 16 residues. CDR3 coding DNA: TGTGCCAGCAGCTCCCTTACCGCGGGGGGCGCGGATGAAGCTTTCTTT. Protein product: CASSSLTAGGADEAFF.

In its sample, this clone was seen a few times. The rearrangement links TRBV6-6 to TRBJ1-1; D call uncertain. The germline V and J ends were trimmed by 7 bases and 4 bases, with 16 bases remaining between them. This CDR3 comprises 14 residues. Germline V gene lookup returns CDR1 MNHNY and CDR2 SVGAGI (reference sequence). CDR3 DNA sequence: TGTGCCAGCACTCGCTCCTCTGAGGGCACTGAAGCTTTCTTT. Translated, it gives CASTRSSEGTEAFF.

The chain combines TRBV18 with TRBJ2-5; 7 bases are a match to TRBD1. J was trimmed by 4 bases and V by 3 bases; bases with no gene match: 2. Germline V lookup: CDR1 KGHSH, CDR2 LQKENI. There are 13 residues in the CDR3. The chain's CDR3 is CASSPRTGETQYF. The CDR3, as DNA: TGTGCCAGCTCACCTAGGACAGGAGAGACCCAGTACTTC.

The table lists this clone with a few counts. The chain uses TRBV18 and TRBJ1-1; 9 positions agree with TRBD1. This CDR3 is built from 13 residues. Germline V gene lookup returns CDR1 KGHSH and CDR2 LQKENI. V shed 6 bases and J 7 bases; nucleotides not matched to a gene: 6. Written as DNA, the CDR3 is TGTGCCAGCTCGCCGGGACAGGGTGTTGAAGCTTTCTTT. Translation: CASSPGQGVEAFF. The full variable domain, its missing parts supplied by reference TRBV18 and TRBJ1-1, is NAGVMQNPRHLVRRRGQEARLRCSPMKGHSHVYWYRQLPEEGLKFMVYLQKENIIDESGMPKERFSAEFPKEGPSILRIQQVVRGDSAAYFCASSPGQGVEAFFGQGTRLTVV.

J is TRBJ2-1 and V is TRBV4-3; D is undetermined. The V gene lost 0 bases and the J gene lost 0 bases, with 12 bases spanning the gap. Germline values: CDR1 LGHNA, CDR2 YSLEER. CDR3 length: 17 amino acids. CDR3 DNA sequence: TGCGCCAGCAGCCAAGAAAGGCCACAGAGCTCCTACAATGAGCAGTTCTTC. It codes for CASSQERPQSSYNEQFF.

In its sample, this clone was seen a few times. The chain links TRBV2 to TRBJ2-1; tentative D call: TRBD1 (5 bases). CDR3 length equals 12 residues. V lost 7 bases to trimming and J lost 7 bases, with 11 bases between them. CDR1 is SNHLY and CDR2 is FYNNEI in the germline V gene. CDR3: CASTEGANEQFF. In DNA form, the CDR3 reads TGTGCCAGCACCGAAGGGGCTAATGAGCAGTTCTTC. Full variable domain (outside the CDR3, taken from reference TRBV2 and TRBJ2-1): EPEVTQTPSHQVTQMGQEVILRCVPISNHLYFYWYRQILGQKVEFLVSFYNNEISEKSEIFDDQFSVERPDGSNFTLKIRSTKLEDSAMYFCASTEGANEQFFGPGTRLTVL.

In its sample, this clone was seen a few times. The rearrangement uses TRBV9 and TRBJ2-1; 7 nucleotides match TRBD2. The V segment lost 4 bases and the J segment 6 bases; nucleotides outside the gene matches: 7. CDR1 is SGDLS, CDR2 YYNGEE, per germline. There are 14 residues in the CDR3. CDR3 bases: TGTGCCAGCAGCCCATCCCAGCGGGGCAATGAGCAGTTCTTC. It translates to CASSPSQRGNEQFF.

The chain employs TRBV5-1 and TRBJ2-3; D unresolved. This CDR3 contains 13 residues. The germline V and J ends were trimmed by 2 bases and 2 bases, with 6 bases remaining between them. Germline V gene lookup returns CDR1 SGHRS and CDR2 YFSETQ. The CDR3 DNA reads TGCGCCAGCAGCTTTATCCCCACAGATACGCAGTATTTT. It is translated as CASSFIPTDTQYF.

The V gene is TRBV4-3, the J gene TRBJ2-1; 9 bases agree with TRBD1. This CDR3 comprises 16 residues. Germline assignment: CDR1 LGHNA and CDR2 YSLEER. V lost 1 base and J lost 0; bases outside the gene matches: 1. The CDR3 sequence is CASSQATGGSYNEQFF. CDR3 bases: TGCGCCAGCAGCCAAGCGACAGGGGGCTCCTACAATGAGCAGTTCTTC.

This clone was observed a few times. The chain couples TRBV7-6 to TRBJ2-6; the D gene is possibly TRBD1 (6 bases). The CDR3 covers 17 residues. Trimming pared 5 bases from V and 0 bases from J, leaving 14 bases between. Looked up from germline, CDR1 is SGHVS and CDR2 is FNYEAQ. CDR3 protein: CASSAGQRSSGANVLTF. The CDR3 DNA reads TGTGCCAGCAGCGCCGGACAGCGCAGCTCTGGGGCCAACGTCCTGACTTTC.

There are a few counts of this clone. The CDR3 reads CASSLGLPNEKLFF. CDR3 bases: TGTGCCAGCAGCTTAGGGCTGCCGAATGAAAAACTGTTTTTT. The V call is TRBV7-2, the J call TRBJ1-4; D is unclear. Deletions cut 1 base from V and 5 bases from J, with 8 bases between. CDR3 length: 14 amino acids. Germline loops: CDR1 SGHTA, CDR2 FQGNSA.

This sequence joins TRBV15 and TRBJ1-5; 9 nucleotides agree with TRBD1. Trimming took 0 bases from V and 6 from J; bases not matched to a gene: 3. This CDR3 has 15 residues. CDR1 is LNHNV, CDR2 YYDKDF, per germline (reference sequence). The CDR3 sequence: CATSRDGTGRQPQHF. In DNA form, the CDR3 reads TGTGCCACCAGCAGAGATGGGACAGGGCGTCAGCCCCAGCATTTT.

This clone was recorded a few times. The chain recombines TRBV29-1 with TRBJ1-1; tentatively, D is TRBD1 (6 bases). The V end was cut by 6 bases, the J end by 4 bases, with 15 bases between. Germline CDR1 reads SQVTM; CDR2 reads ANQGSEA. This CDR3 has 13 amino acids. The DNA for the CDR3 is TGCAGCGTCATAACAGGGTTCGGCACTGAAGCTTTCTTT. Encoded protein: CSVITGFGTEAFF.

A few counts support this clone. The chain combines TRBV18 with TRBJ1-5; 9 bases align to TRBD1. This CDR3 region has 14 residues. The V segment lost 3 bases and the J segment 8 bases; nucleotides outside the gene matches: 5. The germline CDR1 and CDR2 sequences are KGHSH and LQKENI. In nucleotides, the CDR3 is TGTGCCAGCTCACCGGACAGGGGACCCAAGCCCCAGCATTTT. Protein: CASSPDRGPKPQHF.

The V call is TRBV5-6, the J call TRBJ2-5; D may be TRBD2 (5 bases). Deletions cut 1 base from V and 5 bases from J, with 9 bases between. This CDR3 region has 13 residues. Germline V gene lookup returns CDR1 SGHDT and CDR2 YYEEEE. The CDR3: CASSLTTGETQYF. The CDR3 DNA sequence: TGTGCCAGCAGCTTGACTACGGGGGAGACCCAGTACTTC.

This chain joins TRBV2 and TRBJ2-6, with D maybe TRBD2 (6 bases). V shed 7 bases and J shed 3 bases, with 19 bases lying between them. The V gene's germline CDR1 is SNHLY and CDR2 FYNNEI. The CDR3 consists of 17 residues. CDR3 DNA: TGTGCCAGCAATTCCGGAGGAGGGGTAGGTGGGGCCAACGTCCTGACTTTC. Translation: CASNSGGGVGGANVLTF.

The chain recombines TRBV5-4 with TRBJ1-2; D is undetermined. CDR3 length: 13 amino acids. Trimming removed 4 bases at V and 4 bases at J, with 11 bases between. Germline loops: CDR1 SGHNT, CDR2 YYREEE (reference sequence). The CDR3 loop reads CASSPGGRYGYTF. The CDR3 DNA is TGTGCCAGCAGCCCGGGAGGGCGCTATGGCTACACCTTC.

The genes are TRBV9 and TRBJ2-1; 12 nucleotides agree with TRBD2. The ends lost 4 bases at V and 6 bases at J; junction bases unmatched: 11. CDR3 length: 17 residues. Germline CDR1 is SGDLS and CDR2 is YYNGEE. The CDR3 coding sequence is TGTGCCAGCAGCCCCCGCGGGGGGACTAGCGGGTCCAATGAGCAGTTCTTC. Translation: CASSPRGGTSGSNEQFF. Looking up the rest from reference TRBV9 and TRBJ2-1 gives the full variable domain: DSGVTQTPKHLITATGQRVTLRCSPRSGDLSVYWYQQSLDQGLQFLIQYYNGEERAKGNILERFSAQQFPDLHSELNLSSLELGDSALYFCASSPRGGTSGSNEQFFGPGTRLTVL.

This clone appeared a few times. This chain uses TRBV7-9 with TRBJ2-3, with 8 bases matching TRBD2. Trimming took 3 bases from V and 2 from J; bases not matched to a gene: 7. The CDR3 extends over 16 amino acids. CDR1 SEHNR and CDR2 FQNEAQ come from the germline V gene (reference sequence). The CDR3 nucleotides are TGTGCCAGCAGCTTTGGGAGCGGGGGTAACACAGATACGCAGTATTTT. This encodes CASSFGSGGNTDTQYF.

This sequence joins TRBV18 and TRBJ2-7, with 10 bases lining up with TRBD1. With V trimmed by 3 bases and J by 3 bases, 5 bases remained unmatched. The CDR3 consists of 15 residues. CDR1 is KGHSH and CDR2 is LQKENI in the germline V gene. CDR3 DNA sequence: TGTGCCAGCTCACCCGGGACAGGGGCAGACTACGAGCAGTACTTC. It yields the protein CASSPGTGADYEQYF.

This clone was detected only a few times. V is TRBV9 and J is TRBJ2-5; 8 nucleotides match TRBD2. This CDR3 is 16 amino acids long. CDR1 and CDR2 (germline): SGDLS, YYNGEE. V was clipped by 2 bases and J by 4 bases; unmatched bases: 10. The CDR3 DNA reads as TGTGCCAGCAGCGTTACCCCCGCGGGGGGTTCAGAGACCCAGTACTTC. Its translation is CASSVTPAGGSETQYF.

This chain links TRBV4-3 with TRBJ1-5; D remains unclear. V lost 0 bases to trimming and J lost 6 bases, with 18 bases between them. CDR1 and CDR2 from the germline V gene are LGHNA and YSLEER. The CDR3 is 17 amino acids. This chain's CDR3 is CASSQDAGPQVGQPQHF. CDR3 nucleotides: TGCGCCAGCAGCCAAGATGCAGGTCCTCAGGTGGGTCAGCCCCAGCATTTT.